What follows are 27 T cell receptor beta chains derived from one specimen sequenced in a study of T cells expressing NK-cell markers. TCRdb reprocessed the 5' RACE reads and stores each CDR3 protein as one record, lacking DNA. The sample's table shows about 150,000 distinct CDR3 sequences. The sequenced material came from blood T cells: a sorted CD56 or NKG2C T cell subset, CD4+ or CD8+ T cells, or bulk PBMC T cells (not recorded which). These receptors originate from a woman aged 45-59 years in good health.

The rearrangement links TRBV12-5 to TRBJ1-5; no DNA is available, so the TRBD1 call from TCRdb remains unchecked. This CDR3 spans 16 amino acids. Germline CDR1 LGHNT, CDR2 FRNRAP. The CDR3 loop reads CASGLTHGGSNQPQHF.

The chain is built from TRBV7-8 and TRBJ2-1; the TCRdb D gene call, TRBD2, has no DNA to confirm it. The CDR3 totals 13 residues. Germline V gene sequence: CDR1 SGHVS, CDR2 FQNEAQ. The CDR3 sequence: CASGWDQMNEQFF.

The V gene is TRBV13, the J gene TRBJ2-7; TCRdb names TRBD1, which stays unverified in the absence of DNA. This CDR3 is built from 13 residues. Germline V gene sequence: CDR1 PRHDT, CDR2 FYEKMQ (reference sequence). The chain's CDR3 is CASSFTGNYEQYF.

The V and J genes are TRBV12-3 or TRBV12-4 and TRBJ2-7; absent DNA, TCRdb's TRBD1 call cannot be checked. This CDR3 has 15 amino acids. This CDR3 is CASSFPGTPNYEQYF.

This chain links TRBV7-8 with TRBJ2-1; the D call from TCRdb, TRBD2, cannot be confirmed without DNA. From germline, CDR1 is SGHVS and CDR2 FQNEAQ. The CDR3 consists of 16 residues. CDR3 amino acids: CASSVTSGRVGNEQFF.

V gene TRBV11-2 combines with J gene TRBJ2-7; TCRdb selects TRBD1, and the lack of DNA leaves this call unchecked. The CDR3 covers 15 residues. Per the germline V gene, CDR1 is SGHAT and CDR2 is FQNNGV. CDR3 in amino acids: CASSLRTGATYEQYF.

The chain couples TRBV5-1 to TRBJ2-2; the TCRdb call, TRBD2, lacks DNA for checking. This CDR3 has 15 residues. In germline, CDR1 is SGHRS, CDR2 YFSETQ. Here the CDR3 reads CASSEGGTNTGELFF.

The chain is built from TRBV6-1 and TRBJ1-1. Germline CDR1 is MNHNS and CDR2 is SASEGT. The CDR3 length is 14 residues. The CDR3 sequence is CASSEPSMYTEAFF.

The V gene is TRBV12-3 or TRBV12-4, the J gene TRBJ1-5. The CDR3 contains 14 residues. The CDR3 sequence: CASSFGDNNQPQHF.

The V call is TRBV4-1, the J call TRBJ2-1; TCRdb's assignment of TRBD1 cannot be checked, as there is no DNA. Germline CDR1 MGHRA, CDR2 YSYEKL. The CDR3 runs 13 residues. This chain's CDR3 is CASSQTESNEQFF.

The V and J genes are TRBV7-9 and TRBJ2-1; checking the TCRdb D call of TRBD2 is not possible without DNA. CDR3 length equals 15 residues. The germline V gene has CDR1 SEHNR and CDR2 FQNEAQ (reference sequence). The CDR3 reads CASSSRLGADNEQFF.

V gene TRBV19 combines with J gene TRBJ2-7; the TCRdb call, TRBD2, lacks DNA for checking. Germline CDR1 is LNHDA and CDR2 is SQIVND (reference sequence). The CDR3 extends over 13 amino acids. The CDR3 loop reads CASSIGRAPEQYF.

The chain uses TRBV6-4 and TRBJ2-3; TCRdb lists TRBD1, though no DNA is available to test this call. The CDR3 totals 16 residues. CDR1 is MRHNA, CDR2 SNTAGT, per germline. CDR3 in amino acids: CASSEGAGTSTDTQYF.

This CDR3 is CAIGGAYEQYF. This rearrangement joins TRBV10-3 to TRBJ2-7; checking the TCRdb D call of TRBD1 is not possible without DNA. CDR3 length equals 11 residues. From germline, CDR1 is ENHRY and CDR2 SYGVKD.

V usage is TRBV2 and J usage is TRBJ2-1; absent DNA, TCRdb's TRBD2 call cannot be checked. Germline loops: CDR1 SNHLY, CDR2 FYNNEI. The CDR3 is 16 residues long. The CDR3 is CASSGLATYSYNEQFF.

The chain combines TRBV7-3 with TRBJ2-1. CDR3 length equals 15 residues. Germline V lookup: CDR1 SGHTA, CDR2 FQGTGA. CDR3 in amino acids: CASSLMDGSYNEQFF.

The V and J genes are TRBV10-1 and TRBJ2-5; the TCRdb D gene call, TRBD2, has no DNA to confirm it. CDR1 is WNHNN and CDR2 is SYGVQD in the germline V gene (reference sequence). The CDR3 has 15 amino acids. The CDR3: CASSVSPSGEETQYF.

The chain carries TRBV4-1 and TRBJ2-1; TCRdb calls TRBD2, which cannot be checked without DNA. Germline V gene lookup returns CDR1 MGHRA and CDR2 YSYEKL. The CDR3 is made up of 16 amino acids. CDR3 protein: CASSTKTSGGHNEQFF.

The J gene is TRBJ2-7, the V gene TRBV5-8; TCRdb indicates TRBD1, and absent DNA this call remains unverified. Looked up from germline, CDR1 is SGHTS and CDR2 is YDEGEE. The CDR3 spans 12 residues. The CDR3 reads CASSFLTGEQYF.

V is TRBV19 and J is TRBJ2-4. The CDR3 extends over 14 amino acids. Germline CDR1 is LNHDA and CDR2 is SQIVND (reference sequence). CDR3 protein: CASSMRSFGNIQYF.

This chain uses TRBV11-2 with TRBJ2-7; the TCRdb D gene call, TRBD2, has no DNA to confirm it. Germline CDR1 is SGHAT and CDR2 is FQNNGV. This CDR3 contains 17 residues. CDR3 residues: CASSLARTRGASYEQYF.

V usage is TRBV27 and J usage is TRBJ2-5. The germline gives CDR1 MNHEY, CDR2 SMNVEV (reference sequence). The CDR3 length is 11 residues. The CDR3 is CASSRVETQYF.

V is TRBV29-1 and J is TRBJ2-1; the D call from TCRdb, TRBD1, cannot be confirmed without DNA. The CDR3 is 15 residues long. CDR1 and CDR2 from the germline V gene are SQVTM and ANQGSEA. CDR3 loop: CSSQGGVHSYNEQFF.

The J gene is TRBJ2-2, the V gene TRBV25-1; TCRdb returns TRBD2, unconfirmable since there is no DNA. The CDR3 is 18 amino acids. Germline V gene data show CDR1 as MGHDK and CDR2 as SYGVNS. The CDR3 sequence: CASSGLTSGRTNTGELFF.

The rearrangement joins TRBV5-5 to TRBJ2-1. Germline CDR1 reads SGHKS; CDR2 reads YYEKEE (reference sequence). The CDR3 consists of 13 residues. The CDR3 is CASSLGTRNEQFF.

The CDR3 protein is CASSSSGSGEQYF. J is TRBJ2-7 and V is TRBV7-3; TCRdb selects TRBD1, and the lack of DNA leaves this call unchecked. This CDR3 spans 13 amino acids. Looked up from germline, CDR1 is SGHTA and CDR2 is FQGTGA. The entire variable domain, with the rest obtained from reference TRBV7-3 and TRBJ2-7, is as follows: GAGVSQTPSNKVTEKGKYVELRCDPISGHTALYWYRQSLGQGPEFLIYFQGTGAADDSGLPNDRFFAVRPEGSVSTLKIQRTERGDSAVYLCASSSSGSGEQYFGPGTRLTVT.

This chain joins TRBV12-3 or TRBV12-4 and TRBJ2-1; TCRdb picks TRBD1, but there is no DNA to check that call. CDR3 length: 12 residues. This chain's CDR3 is CASSGSWVEQFF.